This T cell receptor (beta chain) was identified in a study of OX40 agonist ivuxolimab in advanced cancers. Overall study results and limits: In general, CD8+ T cells held more expanded clones than CD4+ did, on average. The specificity for antigen of the expanded peripheral T cells was not determined. Both blood CD4+ and CD8+ T cells showed clonal growth by week 6 at 0.1 to 3.0 mg/kg.

Per germline, CDR1 SGHTA and CDR2 FQGNSA. The CDR3 runs 15 residues. With 5 bases removed from V and 1 base from J, the gap between germline ends came to 12 bases. Of note for this clone: What it recognizes is unknown.

TCRdb keeps only in-frame clones here, not all; method: immunoSEQ multiplex PCR. Altogether 53,000 or so clones are present, 84% being singletons, with the ten largest covering approximately 4.6%. The chain joins TRBV7-2 to TRBJ2-1; D not certain. This TCR derives from an adult with an advanced solid tumor such as melanoma, head and neck, liver or kidney cancer. The specimen was CD4+ or CD8+ T cells sorted from blood, collected in a trial of the OX40 agonist ivuxolimab. The CDR3 sequence is CASSPNYQSYNEQFF. In nucleotides, the CDR3 is TGTGCCAGCAGCCCGAACTACCAATCCTACAATGAGCAGTTCTTC. The whole variable domain, remainder taken from reference TRBV7-2 and TRBJ2-1, is GAGVSQSPSNKVTEKGKDVELRCDPISGHTALYWYRQSLGQGLEFLIYFQGNSAPDKSGLPSDRFSAERTGGSVSTLTIQRTQQEDSAVYLCASSPNYQSYNEQFFGPGTRLTVL.